This T cell receptor (beta chain) came from a study of technical replicates of blood from several donors (TCRdb year 2017). The CDR3 runs 15 amino acids, cysteine and phenylalanine included. Only the CDR3 part of the read is kept: 45 bases, read in frame from the first base. Per the germline V gene, LGHNT is the CDR1 and FRNRAP is the CDR2. Ends trimmed: V by 4 bases, J by 5 bases; bases unmatched to a gene: 4. The library was prepared using the immunoSEQ multiplex PCR assay. Held by TCRdb, this immuneACCESS table contains in-frame sequences only and omits some clones. Under half of the omission traces to an unresolved V gene where checked; the cause of the rest is unknown. The sample table shows tens of thousands of clones, and 90% to 95% are seen once. The ten largest clones represent roughly 0.4% of the sample. Worth noting for this clone: The antigen it recognizes is unknown. The sample holds no much larger clone one base away, and base qualities are not on file.

Sample: T cells isolated from PBMCs. This sequence originates from a human donor in good health. Recombination connected TRBV12-5 to TRBJ2-3; TRBD2 agrees with 12 junctional bases. The sequenced DNA is TGTGCTAGTGGTTGGACTAGCGGGACAAGAGATACGCAGTATTTT. Translated, this is CASGWTSGTRDTQYF.